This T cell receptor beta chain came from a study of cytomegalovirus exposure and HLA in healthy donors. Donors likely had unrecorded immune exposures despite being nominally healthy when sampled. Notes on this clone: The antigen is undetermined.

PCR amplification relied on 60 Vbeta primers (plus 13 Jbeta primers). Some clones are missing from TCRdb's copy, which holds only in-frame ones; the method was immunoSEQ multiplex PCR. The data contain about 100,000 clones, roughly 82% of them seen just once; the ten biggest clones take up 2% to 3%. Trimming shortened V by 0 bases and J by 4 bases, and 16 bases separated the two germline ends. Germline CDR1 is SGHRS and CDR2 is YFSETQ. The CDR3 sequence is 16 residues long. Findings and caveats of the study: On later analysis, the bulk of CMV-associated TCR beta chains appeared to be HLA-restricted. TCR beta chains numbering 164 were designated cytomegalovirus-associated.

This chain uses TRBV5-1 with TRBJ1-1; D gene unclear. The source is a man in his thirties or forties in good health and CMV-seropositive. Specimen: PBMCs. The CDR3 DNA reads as TGCGCCAGCAGCTTGGCCGCGGGATCGGTGGGCACTGAAGCTTTCTTT. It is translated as CASSLAAGSVGTEAFF.